The 7 T cell receptor beta chains in this list originate from one sample, sequenced in a study of a mutant IDH1 vaccine in newly diagnosed glioma. The method was immunoSEQ multiplex PCR; TCRdb's version includes in-frame clones alone and lacks a portion of them. The sample carries tens of thousands of clones, 90% recorded once. What these receptors recognize is not known. Time point of the sample: week 11, during vaccination. Vaccination used 300 ug of mutant IDH1 20-mer peptide per dose, with topical imiquimod. This material consisted of PBMCs, taken from a glioma patient whose treatment included an IDH1 peptide vaccine. Receptors were obtained from a man aged 18-30 years with glioma.

This clone was counted only a few times. CDR3 bases: TGTGCCAGCAGCTTAGGGGCAGGGAGGGCTTTCTTT. This translates into CASSLGAGRAFF. The chain joins TRBV7-2 to TRBJ1-1; a possible D gene is TRBD1 (5 bases). CDR1 and CDR2 from the germline V gene are SGHTA and FQGNSA. This CDR3 has 12 amino acids. V lost 1 base, J lost 11 bases, and 11 bases lay in between.

This chain links TRBV7-9 with TRBJ2-1; D might be TRBD2 (5 bases). Germline CDR1 and CDR2: SEHNR and FQNEAQ (reference sequence). Trimming removed 7 bases from V and 5 bases from J, with 15 bases in between. CDR3 length: 14 amino acids. CDR3 DNA sequence: TGTGCCAGCACCTCTAGCCTGGCCCACAATGAGCAGTTCTTC. Translated: CASTSSLAHNEQFF.

The V call is TRBV6-5, the J call TRBJ2-2; 10 positions agree with TRBD2. The CDR3 spans 15 residues. Germline lookup yields CDR1 MNHEY and CDR2 SVGAGI. The V and J ends lost 6 bases and 8 bases, in that order; junction bases with no gene match: 9. Written as DNA, the CDR3 is TGTGCCAGCAGCCAAATAGCGGGAGGTAGGGGGGAGCTGTTTTTT. This translates into CASSQIAGGRGELFF.

This clone turned up a few times. V usage is TRBV19 and J usage is TRBJ1-2, with a weak D call TRBD1 (5 bases). Germline CDR1 and CDR2: LNHDA and SQIVND (reference sequence). This CDR3 region has 14 residues. Trimming stripped 3 bases from V and 5 bases from J, with 13 bases between. This CDR3 is CASSMGRVRYGYTF. In DNA, the CDR3 is TGTGCCAGTAGTATGGGCAGGGTGAGGTATGGCTACACCTTC.

The V and J genes are TRBV29-1 and TRBJ1-2; D remains ambiguous. The CDR3 is 11 residues long. Germline V lookup: CDR1 SQVTM, CDR2 ANQGSEA. The CDR3 here is CRANSGYGYTF. In DNA form, the CDR3 reads TGCAGAGCTAATTCGGGCTATGGCTACACCTTC.

This sequence joins TRBV7-2 and TRBJ1-2; 7 nucleotides line up with TRBD1. The J segment lost 7 bases and the V segment lost 4 bases, leaving 21 bases of the junction unmatched. Germline assignment: CDR1 SGHTA and CDR2 FQGNSA. This CDR3 has 18 residues. CDR3 sequence: CASSSEPGGQGGIRGYTF. The CDR3 DNA reads TGTGCCAGCAGCTCGGAGCCGGGTGGGCAGGGGGGTATACGTGGCTACACCTTC.

The chain combines TRBV11-2 with TRBJ1-2; 7 nucleotides line up with TRBD1. The CDR3 sequence is 14 residues long. V lost 5 bases and J lost 4; bases outside the gene matches: 7. Germline V lookup: CDR1 SGHAT, CDR2 FQNNGV. The chain's CDR3 is CASSRGTVGYGYTF. The CDR3 nucleotides are TGTGCCAGCAGCAGGGGGACAGTGGGCTATGGCTACACCTTC.